What follows describes a single T cell receptor beta chain. This entry is derived from a study of shared clonotypes between healthy human individuals. The wider study: Three CD4 naive, three CD4 memory, two CD8 naive and one CD8 memory plate were used per donor.

J lost 3 bases, V lost 6 bases, and 0 bases had no gene match. Germline V gene sequence: CDR1 LNHNV, CDR2 YYDKDF (reference sequence). This CDR3 comprises 12 residues. The assay was immunoSEQ multiplex PCR, and TCRdb's table has in-frame clones only and misses some. The sample includes around 690,000 clones, about 90% of them seen just once. This chain links TRBV15 with TRBJ1-1, with TRBD1 matching 8 bases. This sequence originates from a man younger than 30 in good health. Some clones in this sample may be carry-over from other donors' samples. Sequenced material: memory CD8+ T cells from PBMCs. Subset denoted: CD45RO+ cells pooled with CCR7-negative TemRA cells. The CDR3 reads CATRDRDTEAFF. In nucleotides, the CDR3 is TGTGCCACCAGGGACAGGGACACTGAAGCTTTCTTT.